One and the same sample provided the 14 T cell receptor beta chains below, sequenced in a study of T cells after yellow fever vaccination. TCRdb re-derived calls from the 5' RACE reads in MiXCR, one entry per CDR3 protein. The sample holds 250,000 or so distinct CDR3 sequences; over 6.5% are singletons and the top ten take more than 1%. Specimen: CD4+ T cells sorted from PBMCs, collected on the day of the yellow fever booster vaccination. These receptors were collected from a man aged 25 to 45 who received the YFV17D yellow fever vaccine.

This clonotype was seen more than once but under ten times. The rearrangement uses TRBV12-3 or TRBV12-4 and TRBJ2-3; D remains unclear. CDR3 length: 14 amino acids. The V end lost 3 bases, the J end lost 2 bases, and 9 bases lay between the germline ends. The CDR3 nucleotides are TGTGCCAGCAGTTTGCCTGGCAACACAGATACGCAGTATTTT. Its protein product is CASSLPGNTDTQYF.

CDR3 nucleotides: TGTGCCAGCTCACCAAAGAGCTCCTACGAGCAGTACTTC. This translates into CASSPKSSYEQYF. This chain uses TRBV18 with TRBJ2-7; D remains unclear. CDR3 size: 13 residues. Trimming pared 2 bases from V and 0 bases from J, leaving 5 bases between. Germline assignment: CDR1 KGHSH and CDR2 LQKENI.

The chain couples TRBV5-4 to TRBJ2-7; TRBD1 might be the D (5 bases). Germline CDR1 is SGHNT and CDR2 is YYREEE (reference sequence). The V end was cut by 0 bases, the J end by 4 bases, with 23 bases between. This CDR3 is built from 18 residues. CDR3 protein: CASSLAGSRPGAPYEQYF. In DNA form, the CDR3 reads TGTGCCAGCAGCTTGGCCGGGTCACGGCCTGGGGCCCCTTACGAGCAGTACTTC. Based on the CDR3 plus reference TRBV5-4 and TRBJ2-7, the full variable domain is ETGVTQSPTHLIKTRGQQVTLRCSSQSGHNTVSWYQQALGQGPQFIFQYYREEENGRGNFPPRFSGLQFPNYSSELNVNALELDDSALYLCASSLAGSRPGAPYEQYFGPGTRLTVT.

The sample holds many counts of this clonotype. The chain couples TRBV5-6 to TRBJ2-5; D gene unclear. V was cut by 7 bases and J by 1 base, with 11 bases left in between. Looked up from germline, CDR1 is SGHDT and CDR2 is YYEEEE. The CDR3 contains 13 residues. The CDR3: CASHNTPQETQYF. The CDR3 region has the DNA TGTGCCAGCCACAACACCCCCCAAGAGACCCAGTACTTC.

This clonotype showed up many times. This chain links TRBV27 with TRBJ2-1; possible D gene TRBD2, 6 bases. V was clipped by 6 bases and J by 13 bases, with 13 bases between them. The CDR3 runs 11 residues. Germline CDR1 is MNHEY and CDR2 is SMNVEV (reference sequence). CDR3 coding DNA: TGTGCCAGCAGGAGACGGGACTTCCAGTTCTTC. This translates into CASRRRDFQFF.

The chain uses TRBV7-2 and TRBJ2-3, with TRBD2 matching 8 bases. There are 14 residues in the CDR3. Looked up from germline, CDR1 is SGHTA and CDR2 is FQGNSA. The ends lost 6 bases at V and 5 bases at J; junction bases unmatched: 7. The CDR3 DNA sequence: TGTGCCAGCAGTTCTCGGGCGGGAGGAGATACGCAGTATTTT. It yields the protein CASSSRAGGDTQYF.

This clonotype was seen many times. As DNA, the CDR3 is TGTGCCAGCAGCTTCGGGAAGGGTAACTATGGCTACACCTTC. Its protein is CASSFGKGNYGYTF. The rearrangement links TRBV7-9 to TRBJ1-2; no firm D call. Germline V gene sequence: CDR1 SEHNR, CDR2 FQNEAQ (reference sequence). Deletions cut 3 bases from V and 1 base from J, with 9 bases between. The CDR3 spans 14 residues.

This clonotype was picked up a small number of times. Here the CDR3 reads CASSFLGGPRETQYF. As DNA, the CDR3 is TGTGCCAGCAGCTTCCTGGGGGGACCGCGGGAGACCCAGTACTTC. This chain links TRBV7-2 with TRBJ2-5, with D possibly being TRBD2 (6 bases). Germline values: CDR1 SGHTA, CDR2 FQGNSA. CDR3 length: 15 residues. Trimming took off 3 bases at V and 5 bases at J, with 16 bases between the two ends.

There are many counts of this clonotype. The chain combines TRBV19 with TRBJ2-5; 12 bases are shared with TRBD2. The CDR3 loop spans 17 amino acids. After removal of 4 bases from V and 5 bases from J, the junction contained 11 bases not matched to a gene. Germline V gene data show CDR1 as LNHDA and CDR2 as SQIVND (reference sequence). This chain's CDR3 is CASSRTSGRPFGETQYF. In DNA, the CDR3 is TGTGCCAGTAGTAGAACTAGCGGGAGGCCCTTTGGGGAGACCCAGTACTTC.

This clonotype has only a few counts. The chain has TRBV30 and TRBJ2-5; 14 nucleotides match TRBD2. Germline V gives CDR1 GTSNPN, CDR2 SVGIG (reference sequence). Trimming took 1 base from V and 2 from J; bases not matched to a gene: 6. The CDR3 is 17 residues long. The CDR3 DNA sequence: TGTGCCTGGAGTGCGGCCCGGACTAGCGGGGGGCAAGAGACCCAGTACTTC. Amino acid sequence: CAWSAARTSGGQETQYF.

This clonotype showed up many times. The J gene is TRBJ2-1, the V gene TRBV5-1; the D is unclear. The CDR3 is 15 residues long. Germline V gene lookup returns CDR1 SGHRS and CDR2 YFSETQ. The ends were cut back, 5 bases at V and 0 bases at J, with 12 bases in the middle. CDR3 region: CASRNRVSSYNEQFF. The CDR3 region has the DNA TGCGCCAGCAGGAACCGGGTTAGCTCCTACAATGAGCAGTTCTTC. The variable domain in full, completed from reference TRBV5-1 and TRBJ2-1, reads KAGVTQTPRYLIKTRGQQVTLSCSPISGHRSVSWYQQTPGQGLQFLFEYFSETQRNKGNFPGRFSGRQFSNSRSEMNVSTLELGDSALYLCASRNRVSSYNEQFFGPGTRLTVL.

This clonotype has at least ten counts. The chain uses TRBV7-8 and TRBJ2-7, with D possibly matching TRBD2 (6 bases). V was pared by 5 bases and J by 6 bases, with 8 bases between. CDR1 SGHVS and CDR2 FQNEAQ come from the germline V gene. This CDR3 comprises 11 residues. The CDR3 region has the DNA TGTGCCAGCAGCCGGGGGATCGAGCAGTACTTC. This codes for CASSRGIEQYF.

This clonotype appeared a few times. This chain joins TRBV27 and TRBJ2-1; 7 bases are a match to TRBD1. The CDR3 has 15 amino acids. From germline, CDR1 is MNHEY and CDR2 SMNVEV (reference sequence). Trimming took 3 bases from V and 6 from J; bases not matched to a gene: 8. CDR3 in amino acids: CASSFFARGRNEQFF. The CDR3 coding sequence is TGTGCCAGCAGTTTTTTCGCTAGGGGGCGCAATGAGCAGTTCTTC.

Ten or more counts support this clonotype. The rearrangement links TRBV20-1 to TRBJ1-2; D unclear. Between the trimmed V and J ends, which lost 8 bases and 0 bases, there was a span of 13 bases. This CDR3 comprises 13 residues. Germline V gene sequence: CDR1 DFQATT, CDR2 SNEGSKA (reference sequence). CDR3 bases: TGCAGTCCTCGAGGTGAATCTAACTATGGCTACACCTTC. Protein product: CSPRGESNYGYTF.